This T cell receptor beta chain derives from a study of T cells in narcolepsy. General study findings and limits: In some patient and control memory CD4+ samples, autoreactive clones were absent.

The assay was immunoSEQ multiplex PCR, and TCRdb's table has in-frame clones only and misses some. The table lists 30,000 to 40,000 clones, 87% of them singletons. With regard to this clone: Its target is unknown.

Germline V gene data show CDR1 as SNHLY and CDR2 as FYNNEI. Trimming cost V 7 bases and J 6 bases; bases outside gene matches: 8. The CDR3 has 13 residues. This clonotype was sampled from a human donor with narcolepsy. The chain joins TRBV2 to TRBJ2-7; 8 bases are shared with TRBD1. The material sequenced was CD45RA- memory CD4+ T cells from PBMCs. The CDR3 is CASKRTGMAEQYF. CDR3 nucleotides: TGTGCCAGCAAAAGGACAGGGATGGCCGAGCAGTACTTC.